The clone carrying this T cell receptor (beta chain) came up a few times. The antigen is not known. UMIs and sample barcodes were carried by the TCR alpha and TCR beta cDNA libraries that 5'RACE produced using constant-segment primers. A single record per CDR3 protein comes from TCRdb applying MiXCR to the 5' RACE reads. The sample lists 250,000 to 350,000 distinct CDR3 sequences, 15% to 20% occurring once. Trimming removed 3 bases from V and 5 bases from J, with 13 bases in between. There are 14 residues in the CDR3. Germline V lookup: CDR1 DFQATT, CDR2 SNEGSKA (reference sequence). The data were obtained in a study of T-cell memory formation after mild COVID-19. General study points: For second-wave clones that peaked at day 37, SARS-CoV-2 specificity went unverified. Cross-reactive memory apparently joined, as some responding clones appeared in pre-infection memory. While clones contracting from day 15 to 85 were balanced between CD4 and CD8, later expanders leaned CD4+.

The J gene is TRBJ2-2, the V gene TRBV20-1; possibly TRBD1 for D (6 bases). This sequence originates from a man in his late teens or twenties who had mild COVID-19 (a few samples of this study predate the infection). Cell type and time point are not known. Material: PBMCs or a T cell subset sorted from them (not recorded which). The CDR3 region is CSASPTGYTGELFF. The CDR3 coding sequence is TGCAGTGCTAGCCCGACAGGCTATACCGGGGAGCTGTTTTTT.